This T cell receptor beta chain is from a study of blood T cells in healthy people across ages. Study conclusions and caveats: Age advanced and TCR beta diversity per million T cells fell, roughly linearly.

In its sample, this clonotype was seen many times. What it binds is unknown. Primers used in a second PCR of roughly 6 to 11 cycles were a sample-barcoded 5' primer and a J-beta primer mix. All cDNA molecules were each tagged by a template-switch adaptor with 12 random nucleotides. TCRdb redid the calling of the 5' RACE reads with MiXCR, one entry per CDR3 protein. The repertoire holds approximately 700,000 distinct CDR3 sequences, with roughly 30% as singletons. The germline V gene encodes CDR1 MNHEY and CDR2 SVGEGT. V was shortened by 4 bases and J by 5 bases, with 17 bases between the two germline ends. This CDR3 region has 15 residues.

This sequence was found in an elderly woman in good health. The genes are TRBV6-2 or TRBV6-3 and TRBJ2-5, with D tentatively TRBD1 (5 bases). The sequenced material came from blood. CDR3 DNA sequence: TGTGCCAGCAGTTCGGCGAGGCAGGGTCCGGAGACCCAGTACTTC. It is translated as CASSSARQGPETQYF.